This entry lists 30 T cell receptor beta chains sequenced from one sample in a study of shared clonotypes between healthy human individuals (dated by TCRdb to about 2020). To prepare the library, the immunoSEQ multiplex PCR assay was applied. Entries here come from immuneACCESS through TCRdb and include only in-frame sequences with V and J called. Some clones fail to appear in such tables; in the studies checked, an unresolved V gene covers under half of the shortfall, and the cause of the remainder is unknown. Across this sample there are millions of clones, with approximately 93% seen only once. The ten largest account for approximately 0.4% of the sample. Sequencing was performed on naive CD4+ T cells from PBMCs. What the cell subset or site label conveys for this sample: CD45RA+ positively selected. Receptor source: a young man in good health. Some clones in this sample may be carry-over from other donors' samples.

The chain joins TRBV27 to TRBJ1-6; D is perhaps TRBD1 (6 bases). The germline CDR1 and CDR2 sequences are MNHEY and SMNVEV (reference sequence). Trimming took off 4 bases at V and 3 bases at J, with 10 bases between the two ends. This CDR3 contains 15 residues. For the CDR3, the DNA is TGTGCCAGCAGTTCCGGACAGATCTATAATTCACCCCTCCACTTT. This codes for CASSSGQIYNSPLHF.

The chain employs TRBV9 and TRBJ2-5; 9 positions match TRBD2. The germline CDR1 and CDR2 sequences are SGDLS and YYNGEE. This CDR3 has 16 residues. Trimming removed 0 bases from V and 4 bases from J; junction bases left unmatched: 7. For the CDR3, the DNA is TGTGCCAGCAGCGTAGGCCCTAGCGGGATAGTAGAGACCCAGTACTTC. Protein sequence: CASSVGPSGIVETQYF.

The CDR3 sequence is CASSLGGGPNYNEQFF. The CDR3 DNA reads as TGTGCCAGCAGCTTGGGGGGGGGCCCGAACTACAATGAGCAGTTCTTC. The chain has TRBV5-4 and TRBJ2-1; a weak D match, TRBD2 (7 bases). This CDR3 spans 16 amino acids. Germline CDR1 and CDR2: SGHNT and YYREEE (reference sequence). V shed 0 bases and J shed 3 bases, with 13 bases lying between them.

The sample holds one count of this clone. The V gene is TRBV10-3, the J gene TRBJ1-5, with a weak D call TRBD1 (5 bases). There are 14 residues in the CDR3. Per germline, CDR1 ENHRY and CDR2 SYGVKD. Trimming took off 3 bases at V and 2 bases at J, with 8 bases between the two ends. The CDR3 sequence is CAISDARGNQPQHF. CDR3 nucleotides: TGTGCCATCAGTGATGCCAGGGGCAATCAGCCCCAGCATTTT.

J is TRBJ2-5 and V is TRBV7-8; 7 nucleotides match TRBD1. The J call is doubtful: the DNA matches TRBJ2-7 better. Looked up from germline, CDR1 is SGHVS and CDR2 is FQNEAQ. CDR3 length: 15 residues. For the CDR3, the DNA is TGTGCCAGCAGCTTTAAACAGGGGCCCTCCTACGAGCAGTACTTC. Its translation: CASSFKQGPSYEQYF.

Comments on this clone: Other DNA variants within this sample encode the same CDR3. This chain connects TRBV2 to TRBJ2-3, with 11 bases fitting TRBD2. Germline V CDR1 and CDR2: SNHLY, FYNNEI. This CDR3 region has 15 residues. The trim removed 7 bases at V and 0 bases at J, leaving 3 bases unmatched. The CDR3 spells CASMGTSGSTDTQYF. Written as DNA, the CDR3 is TGTGCCAGCATGGGGACTAGCGGAAGCACAGATACGCAGTATTTT.

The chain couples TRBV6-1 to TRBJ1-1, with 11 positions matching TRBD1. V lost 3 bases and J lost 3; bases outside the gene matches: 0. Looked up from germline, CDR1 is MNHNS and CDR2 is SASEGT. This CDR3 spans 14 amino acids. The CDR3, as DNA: TGTGCCAGCAGTGAGGGACAGGGGGACACTGAAGCTTTCTTT. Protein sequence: CASSEGQGDTEAFF.

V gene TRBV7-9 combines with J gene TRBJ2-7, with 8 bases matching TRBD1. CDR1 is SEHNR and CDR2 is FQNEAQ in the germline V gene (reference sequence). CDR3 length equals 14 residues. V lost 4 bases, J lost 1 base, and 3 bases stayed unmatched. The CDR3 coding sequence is TGTGCCAGCAGCTACCGGGACAGGTCCTACGAGCAGTACTTC. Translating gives CASSYRDRSYEQYF.

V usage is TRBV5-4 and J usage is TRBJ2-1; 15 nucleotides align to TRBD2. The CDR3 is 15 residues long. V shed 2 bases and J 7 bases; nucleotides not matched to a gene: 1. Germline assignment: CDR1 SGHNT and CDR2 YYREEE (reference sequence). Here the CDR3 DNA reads TGTGCCAGCAGCTTCGGGACTAGCGGGAGGAATGAGCAGTTCTTC. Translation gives CASSFGTSGRNEQFF.

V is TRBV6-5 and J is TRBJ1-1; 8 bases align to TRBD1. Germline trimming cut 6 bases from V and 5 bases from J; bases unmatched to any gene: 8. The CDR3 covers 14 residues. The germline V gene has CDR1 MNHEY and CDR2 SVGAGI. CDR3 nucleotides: TGTGCCAGCAGGGCCCGGACAGGGAGTACTGAAGCTTTCTTT. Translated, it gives CASRARTGSTEAFF.

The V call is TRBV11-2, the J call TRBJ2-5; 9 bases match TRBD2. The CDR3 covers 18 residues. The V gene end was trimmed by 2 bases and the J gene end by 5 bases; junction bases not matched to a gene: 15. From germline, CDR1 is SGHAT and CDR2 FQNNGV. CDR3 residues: CASSLRSIAGVREETQYF. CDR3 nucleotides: TGTGCCAGCAGCTTACGGTCAATAGCGGGAGTACGCGAGGAGACCCAGTACTTC.

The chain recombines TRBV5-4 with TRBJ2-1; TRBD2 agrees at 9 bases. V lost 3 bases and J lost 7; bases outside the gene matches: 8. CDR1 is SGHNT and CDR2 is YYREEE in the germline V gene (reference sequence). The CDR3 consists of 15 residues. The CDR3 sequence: CASSSLAGSRNEQFF. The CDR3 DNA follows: TGTGCCAGCAGCTCGCTAGCGGGGAGTCGGAATGAGCAGTTCTTC.

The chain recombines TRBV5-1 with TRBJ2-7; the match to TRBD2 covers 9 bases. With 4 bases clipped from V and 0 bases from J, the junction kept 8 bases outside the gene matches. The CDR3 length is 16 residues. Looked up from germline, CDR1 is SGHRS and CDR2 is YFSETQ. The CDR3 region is CASSGIAGASSYEQYF. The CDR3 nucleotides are TGCGCCAGCAGCGGGATAGCGGGAGCCAGCTCCTACGAGCAGTACTTC.

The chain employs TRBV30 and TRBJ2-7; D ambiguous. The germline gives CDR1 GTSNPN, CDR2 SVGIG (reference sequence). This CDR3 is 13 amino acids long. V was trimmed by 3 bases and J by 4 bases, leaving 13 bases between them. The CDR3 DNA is TGTGCCTGGAGCCGCTCGATTTGGTACGAGCAGTACTTC. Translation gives CAWSRSIWYEQYF.

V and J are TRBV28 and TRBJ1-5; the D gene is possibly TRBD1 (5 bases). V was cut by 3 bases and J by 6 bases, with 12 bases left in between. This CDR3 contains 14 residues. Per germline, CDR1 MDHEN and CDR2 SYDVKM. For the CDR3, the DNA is TGTGCCAGCAGTTTGTCAGGGTCGCGTCAGCCCCAGCATTTT. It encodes CASSLSGSRQPQHF. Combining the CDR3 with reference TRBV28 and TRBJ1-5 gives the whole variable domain DVKVTQSSRYLVKRTGEKVFLECVQDMDHENMFWYRQDPGLGLRLIYFSYDVKMKEKGDIPEGYSVSREKKERFSLILESASTNQTSMYLCASSLSGSRQPQHFGDGTRLSIL.

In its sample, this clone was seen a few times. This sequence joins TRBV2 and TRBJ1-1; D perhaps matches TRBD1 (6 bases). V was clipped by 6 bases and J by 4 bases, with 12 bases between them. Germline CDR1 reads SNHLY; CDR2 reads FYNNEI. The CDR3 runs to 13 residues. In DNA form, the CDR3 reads TGTGCCAGCAGGGACAGTTGGAGCACTGAAGCTTTCTTT. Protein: CASRDSWSTEAFF.

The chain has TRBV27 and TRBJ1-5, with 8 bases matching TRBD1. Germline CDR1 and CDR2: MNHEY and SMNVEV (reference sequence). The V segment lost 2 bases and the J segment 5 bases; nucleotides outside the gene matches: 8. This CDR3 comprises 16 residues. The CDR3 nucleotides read TGTGCCAGCAGTTTAAAATCGCAGGGGGCAGATCAGCCCCAGCATTTT. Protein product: CASSLKSQGADQPQHF.

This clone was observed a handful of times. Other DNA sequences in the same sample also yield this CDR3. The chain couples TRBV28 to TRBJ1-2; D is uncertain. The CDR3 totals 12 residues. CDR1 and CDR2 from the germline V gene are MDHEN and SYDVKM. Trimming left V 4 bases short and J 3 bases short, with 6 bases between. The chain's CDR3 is CASSWADYGYTF. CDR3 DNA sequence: TGTGCCAGCAGTTGGGCTGACTATGGCTACACCTTC.

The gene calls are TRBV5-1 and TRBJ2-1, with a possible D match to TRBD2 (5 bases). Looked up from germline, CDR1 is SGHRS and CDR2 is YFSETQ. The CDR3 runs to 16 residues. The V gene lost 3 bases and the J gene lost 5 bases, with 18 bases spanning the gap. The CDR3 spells CASSWRVGGRDNEQFF. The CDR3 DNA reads TGCGCCAGCAGCTGGCGCGTCGGTGGGCGGGACAATGAGCAGTTCTTC.

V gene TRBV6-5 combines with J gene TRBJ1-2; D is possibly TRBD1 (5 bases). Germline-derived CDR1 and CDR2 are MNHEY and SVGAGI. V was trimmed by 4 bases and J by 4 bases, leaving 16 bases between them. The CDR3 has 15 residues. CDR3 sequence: CASSSPGGGLYGYTF. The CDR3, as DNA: TGTGCCAGCAGTTCCCCGGGGGGTGGACTCTATGGCTACACCTTC.

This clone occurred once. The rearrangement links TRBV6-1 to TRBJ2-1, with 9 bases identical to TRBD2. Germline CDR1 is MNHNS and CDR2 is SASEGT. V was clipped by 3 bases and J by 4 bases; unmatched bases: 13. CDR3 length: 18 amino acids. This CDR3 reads CASSDPRTSAFPYNEQFF. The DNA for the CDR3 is TGTGCCAGCAGTGACCCTCGGACTAGCGCCTTTCCTTACAATGAGCAGTTCTTC.

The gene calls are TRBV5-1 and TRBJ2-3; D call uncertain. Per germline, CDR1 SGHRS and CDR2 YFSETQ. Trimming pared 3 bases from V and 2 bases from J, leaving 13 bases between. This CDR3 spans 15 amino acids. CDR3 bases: TGCGCCAGCAGCTCCCAAGACCCTGTCACAGATACGCAGTATTTT. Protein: CASSSQDPVTDTQYF. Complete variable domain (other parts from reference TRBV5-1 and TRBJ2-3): KAGVTQTPRYLIKTRGQQVTLSCSPISGHRSVSWYQQTPGQGLQFLFEYFSETQRNKGNFPGRFSGRQFSNSRSEMNVSTLELGDSALYLCASSSQDPVTDTQYFGPGTRLTVL.

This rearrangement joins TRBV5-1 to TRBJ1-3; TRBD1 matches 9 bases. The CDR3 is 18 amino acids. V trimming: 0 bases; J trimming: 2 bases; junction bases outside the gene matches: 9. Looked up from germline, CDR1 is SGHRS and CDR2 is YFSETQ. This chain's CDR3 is CASSLGPAGTGTGNTIYF. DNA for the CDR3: TGCGCCAGCAGCTTGGGGCCGGCCGGGACAGGGACTGGAAACACCATATATTTT.

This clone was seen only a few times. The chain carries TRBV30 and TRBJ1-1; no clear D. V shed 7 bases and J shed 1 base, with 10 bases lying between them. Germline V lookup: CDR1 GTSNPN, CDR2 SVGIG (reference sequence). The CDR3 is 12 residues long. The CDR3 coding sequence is TGTGCCTTCCCCCGGGGGAACACTGAAGCTTTCTTT. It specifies CAFPRGNTEAFF.

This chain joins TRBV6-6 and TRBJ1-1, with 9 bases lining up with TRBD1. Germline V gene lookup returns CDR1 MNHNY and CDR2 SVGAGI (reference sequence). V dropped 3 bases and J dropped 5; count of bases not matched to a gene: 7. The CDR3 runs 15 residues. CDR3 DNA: TGTGCCAGCAGTTATCCGGACAGGGGTTGGACTGAAGCTTTCTTT. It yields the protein CASSYPDRGWTEAFF.

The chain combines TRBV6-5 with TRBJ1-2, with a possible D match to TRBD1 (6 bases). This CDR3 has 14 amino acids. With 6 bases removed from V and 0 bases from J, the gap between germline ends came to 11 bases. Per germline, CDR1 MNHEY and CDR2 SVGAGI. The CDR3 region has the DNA TGTGCCAGCAGAGGGACACCCCCTAACTATGGCTACACCTTC. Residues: CASRGTPPNYGYTF.

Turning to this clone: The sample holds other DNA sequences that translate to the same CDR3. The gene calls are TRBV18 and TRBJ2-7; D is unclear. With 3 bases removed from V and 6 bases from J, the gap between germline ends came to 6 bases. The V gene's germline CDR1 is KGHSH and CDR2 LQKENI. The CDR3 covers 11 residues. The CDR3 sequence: CASSPGFEQYF. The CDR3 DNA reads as TGTGCCAGCTCACCTGGCTTCGAGCAGTACTTC.

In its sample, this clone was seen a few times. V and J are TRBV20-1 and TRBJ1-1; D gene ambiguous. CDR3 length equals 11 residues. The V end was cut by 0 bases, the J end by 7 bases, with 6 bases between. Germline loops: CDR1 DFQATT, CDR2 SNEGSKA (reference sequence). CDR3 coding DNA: TGCAGTGCTAGAGAGGCAGGTGAAGCTTTCTTT. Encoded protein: CSAREAGEAFF.

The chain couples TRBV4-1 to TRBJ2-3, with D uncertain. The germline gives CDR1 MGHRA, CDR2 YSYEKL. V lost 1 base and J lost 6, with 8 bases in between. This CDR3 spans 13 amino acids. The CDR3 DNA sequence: TGCGCCAGCAGCCAAGTTGGAGTGGATACGCAGTATTTT. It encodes CASSQVGVDTQYF.

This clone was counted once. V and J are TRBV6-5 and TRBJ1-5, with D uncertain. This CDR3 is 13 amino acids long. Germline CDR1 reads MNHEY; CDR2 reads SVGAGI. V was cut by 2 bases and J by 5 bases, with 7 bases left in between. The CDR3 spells CASSYMRDQPQHF. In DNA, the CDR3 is TGTGCCAGCAGTTACATGAGGGATCAGCCCCAGCATTTT.